Reported below is one T cell receptor (beta chain). Its antigen remains unidentified. Trimming pared 2 bases from V and 5 bases from J, leaving 15 bases between. Germline V gene data show CDR1 as SEHNR and CDR2 as FQNEAQ (reference sequence). The CDR3 contains 15 residues. The data were obtained in a study of T cells in localized non-small cell lung cancer. Findings of the study overall: Detection in adjacent lung was observed for a median around 50 of the top 100 tumor clones.

The protocol was immunoSEQ multiplex PCR, while the TCRdb copy is restricted to in-frame clones and leaves out a portion. In the table there are about 48,000 clones, roughly 77% of which are singletons. The TCR comes from a man aged 40 to 75 with stage I squamous cell lung carcinoma. The chain links TRBV7-9 to TRBJ1-1; D might be TRBD1 (5 bases). Source: peripheral blood, taken before any cancer treatment. DNA of the CDR3: TGTGCCAGCAGCTTATCCAATGTGAGGGGAACTGAAGCTTTCTTT. This gives the protein CASSLSNVRGTEAFF.